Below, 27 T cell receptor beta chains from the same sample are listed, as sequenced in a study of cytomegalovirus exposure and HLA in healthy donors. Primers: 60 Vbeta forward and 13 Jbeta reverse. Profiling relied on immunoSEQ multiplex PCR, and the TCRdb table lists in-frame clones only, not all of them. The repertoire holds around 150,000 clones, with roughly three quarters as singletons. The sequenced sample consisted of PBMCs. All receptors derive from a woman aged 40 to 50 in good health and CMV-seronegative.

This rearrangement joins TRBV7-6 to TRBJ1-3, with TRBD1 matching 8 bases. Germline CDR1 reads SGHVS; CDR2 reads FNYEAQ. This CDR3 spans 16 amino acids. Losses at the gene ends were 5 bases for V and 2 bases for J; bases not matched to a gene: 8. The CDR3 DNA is TGTGCCAGCAGCCCAATCCTACAGGGGGCTGGAAACACCATATATTTT. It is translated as CASSPILQGAGNTIYF.

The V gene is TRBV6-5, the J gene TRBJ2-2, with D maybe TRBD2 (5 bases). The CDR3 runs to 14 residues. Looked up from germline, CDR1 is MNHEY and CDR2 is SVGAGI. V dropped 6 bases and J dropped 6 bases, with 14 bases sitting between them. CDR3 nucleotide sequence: TGTGCCAGCAGCCCCAATAGAGCGGCCGGGGAGCTGTTTTTT. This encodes CASSPNRAAGELFF.

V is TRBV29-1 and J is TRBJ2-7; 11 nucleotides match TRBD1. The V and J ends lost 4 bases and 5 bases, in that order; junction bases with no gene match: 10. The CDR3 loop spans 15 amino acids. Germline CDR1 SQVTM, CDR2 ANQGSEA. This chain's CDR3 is CSVVRSGQGGDEQYF. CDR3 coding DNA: TGCAGCGTTGTCCGGTCGGGACAGGGGGGGGACGAGCAGTACTTC.

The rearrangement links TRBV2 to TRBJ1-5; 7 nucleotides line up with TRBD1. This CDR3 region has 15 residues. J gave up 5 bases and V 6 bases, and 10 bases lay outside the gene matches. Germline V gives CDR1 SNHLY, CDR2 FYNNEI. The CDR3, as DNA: TGTGCCAGCAGCTATGACAGGGAAGAGGATCAGCCCCAGCATTTT. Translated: CASSYDREEDQPQHF.

The CDR3 spells CASSMTSYGELFF. CDR3 nucleotides: TGTGCCAGTAGTATGACTAGTTACGGGGAGCTGTTTTTT. The chain employs TRBV19 and TRBJ2-2; TRBD2 might be the D (6 bases). CDR3 length: 13 residues. Germline V CDR1 and CDR2: LNHDA, SQIVND (reference sequence). V lost 3 bases, J lost 7 bases, and 9 bases lay in between. The full variable domain, in which reference TRBV19 and TRBJ2-2 provide the parts outside the CDR3, is DGGITQSPKYLFRKEGQNVTLSCEQNLNHDAMYWYRQDPGQGLRLIYYSQIVNDFQKGDIAEGYSVSREKKESFPLTVTSAQKNPTAFYLCASSMTSYGELFFGEGSRLTVL.

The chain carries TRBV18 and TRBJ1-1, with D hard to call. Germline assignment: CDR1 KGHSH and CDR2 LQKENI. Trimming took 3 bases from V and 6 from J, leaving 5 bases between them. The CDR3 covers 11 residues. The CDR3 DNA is TGTGCCAGCTCACCGAGCGCTGAAGCTTTCTTT. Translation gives CASSPSAEAFF.

CDR3 DNA: TGCGCCAGCAGCTTGACCCGCGGACAGGGAGACTATGGCTACACCTTC. It is translated as CASSLTRGQGDYGYTF. V usage is TRBV5-1 and J usage is TRBJ1-2; 8 nucleotides line up with TRBD1. Germline trimming cut 1 base from V and 3 bases from J; bases unmatched to any gene: 8. The CDR3 consists of 16 residues. The germline CDR1 and CDR2 sequences are SGHRS and YFSETQ. Complete variable domain (other parts from reference TRBV5-1 and TRBJ1-2): KAGVTQTPRYLIKTRGQQVTLSCSPISGHRSVSWYQQTPGQGLQFLFEYFSETQRNKGNFPGRFSGRQFSNSRSEMNVSTLELGDSALYLCASSLTRGQGDYGYTFGSGTRLTVV.

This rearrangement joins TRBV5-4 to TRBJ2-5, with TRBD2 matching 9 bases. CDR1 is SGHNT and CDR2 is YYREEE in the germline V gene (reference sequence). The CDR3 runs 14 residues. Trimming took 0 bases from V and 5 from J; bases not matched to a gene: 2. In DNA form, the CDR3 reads TGTGCCAGCAGCTTGGGACTAGCGGTGGAGACCCAGTACTTC. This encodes CASSLGLAVETQYF.

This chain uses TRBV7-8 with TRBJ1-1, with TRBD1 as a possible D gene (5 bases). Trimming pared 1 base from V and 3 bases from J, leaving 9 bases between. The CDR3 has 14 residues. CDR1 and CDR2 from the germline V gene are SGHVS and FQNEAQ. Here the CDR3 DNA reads TGTGCCAGCAGCTTAGTCGGGGGGGACACTGAAGCTTTCTTT. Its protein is CASSLVGGDTEAFF.

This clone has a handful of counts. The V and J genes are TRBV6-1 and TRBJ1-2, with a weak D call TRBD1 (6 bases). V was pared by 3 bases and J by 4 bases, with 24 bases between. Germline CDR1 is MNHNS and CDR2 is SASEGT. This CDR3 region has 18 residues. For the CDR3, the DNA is TGTGCCAGCAGTGAGGGAGACAGGCTAATCCTCAAAGGCTATGGCTACACCTTC. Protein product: CASSEGDRLILKGYGYTF.

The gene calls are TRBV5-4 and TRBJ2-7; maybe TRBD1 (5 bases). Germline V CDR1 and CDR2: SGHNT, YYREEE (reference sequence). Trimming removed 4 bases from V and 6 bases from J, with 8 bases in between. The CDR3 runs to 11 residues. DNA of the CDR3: TGTGCCAGCAGCGGGGCTAGCGAGCAGTACTTC. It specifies CASSGASEQYF.

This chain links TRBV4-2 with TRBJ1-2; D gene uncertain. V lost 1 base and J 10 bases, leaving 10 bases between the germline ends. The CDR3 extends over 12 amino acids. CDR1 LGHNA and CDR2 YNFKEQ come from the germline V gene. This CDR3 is CASSQATGSYTF. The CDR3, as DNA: TGTGCCAGCAGCCAAGCGACGGGATCCTACACCTTC.

As DNA, the CDR3 is TGTGCCAGCACCAGGACAGGGAGTGGCTACACCTTC. Translating it yields CASTRTGSGYTF. The chain carries TRBV5-6 and TRBJ1-2; 8 nucleotides agree with TRBD1. The junction had 5 bases not matched to a gene; V was cut back by 6 bases and J by 7 bases. This CDR3 is 12 amino acids long. Germline CDR1 and CDR2: SGHDT and YYEEEE.

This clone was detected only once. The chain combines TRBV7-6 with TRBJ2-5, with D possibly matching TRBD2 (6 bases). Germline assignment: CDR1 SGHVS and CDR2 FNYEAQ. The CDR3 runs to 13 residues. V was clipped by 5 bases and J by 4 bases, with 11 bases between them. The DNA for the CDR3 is TGTGCCAGCAGCCCAGGGCGGGGAGAGACCCAGTACTTC. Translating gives CASSPGRGETQYF.

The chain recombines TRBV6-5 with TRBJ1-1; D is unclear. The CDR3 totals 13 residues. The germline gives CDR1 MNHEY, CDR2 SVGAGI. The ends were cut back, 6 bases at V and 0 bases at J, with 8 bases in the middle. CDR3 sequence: CASRGSMNTEAFF. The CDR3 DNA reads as TGTGCCAGCAGAGGGAGCATGAACACTGAAGCTTTCTTT.

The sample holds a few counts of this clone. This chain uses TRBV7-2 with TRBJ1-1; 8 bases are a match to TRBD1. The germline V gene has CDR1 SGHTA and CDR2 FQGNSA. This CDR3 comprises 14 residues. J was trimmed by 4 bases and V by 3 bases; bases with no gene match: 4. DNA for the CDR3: TGTGCCAGCAGCTTCGCGGACAGGGTCACTGAAGCTTTCTTT. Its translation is CASSFADRVTEAFF. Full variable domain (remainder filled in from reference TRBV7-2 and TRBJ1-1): GAGVSQSPSNKVTEKGKDVELRCDPISGHTALYWYRQSLGQGLEFLIYFQGNSAPDKSGLPSDRFSAERTGGSVSTLTIQRTQQEDSAVYLCASSFADRVTEAFFGQGTRLTVV.

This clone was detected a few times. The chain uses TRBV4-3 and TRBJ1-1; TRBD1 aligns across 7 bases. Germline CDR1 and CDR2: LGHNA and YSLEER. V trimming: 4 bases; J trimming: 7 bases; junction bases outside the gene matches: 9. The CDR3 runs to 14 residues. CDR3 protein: CASSRSDRANEAFF. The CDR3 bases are TGCGCCAGCAGCCGATCAGACAGGGCGAATGAAGCTTTCTTT.

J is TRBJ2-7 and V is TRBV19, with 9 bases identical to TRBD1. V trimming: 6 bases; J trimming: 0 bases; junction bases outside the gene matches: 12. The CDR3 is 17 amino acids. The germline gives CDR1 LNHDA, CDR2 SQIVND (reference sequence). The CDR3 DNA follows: TGTGCCAGTAGAGAGACCTGGGACAGGGCAATCTCCTACGAGCAGTACTTC. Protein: CASRETWDRAISYEQYF.

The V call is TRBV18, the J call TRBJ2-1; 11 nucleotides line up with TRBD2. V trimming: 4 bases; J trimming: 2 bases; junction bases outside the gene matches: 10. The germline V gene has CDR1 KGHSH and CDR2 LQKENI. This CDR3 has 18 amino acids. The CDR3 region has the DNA TGTGCCAGCTCACTATCCCCTATTAGCGGGGGGGCCTACAATGAGCAGTTCTTC. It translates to CASSLSPISGGAYNEQFF.

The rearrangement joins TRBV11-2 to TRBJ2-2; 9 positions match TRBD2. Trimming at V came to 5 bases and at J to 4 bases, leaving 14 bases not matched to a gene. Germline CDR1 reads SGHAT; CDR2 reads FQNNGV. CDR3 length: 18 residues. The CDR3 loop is CASSKATNAGGGTGELFF. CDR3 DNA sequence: TGTGCCAGCAGCAAAGCTACGAACGCGGGAGGGGGCACCGGGGAGCTGTTTTTT.

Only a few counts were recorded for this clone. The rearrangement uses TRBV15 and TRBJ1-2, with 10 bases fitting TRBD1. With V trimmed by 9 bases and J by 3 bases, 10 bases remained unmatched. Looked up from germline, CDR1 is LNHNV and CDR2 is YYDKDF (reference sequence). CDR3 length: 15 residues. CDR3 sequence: CATFPGQGLDYGYTF. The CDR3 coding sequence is TGTGCCACGTTTCCGGGACAGGGGCTCGACTATGGCTACACCTTC.

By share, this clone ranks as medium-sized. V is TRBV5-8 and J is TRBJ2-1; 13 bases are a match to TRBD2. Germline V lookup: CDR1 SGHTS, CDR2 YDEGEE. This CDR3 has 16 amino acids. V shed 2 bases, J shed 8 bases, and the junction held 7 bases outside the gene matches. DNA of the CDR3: TGTGCCAGCAGCTTACTAGCGGGGGGGGCCGACGATGAGCAGTTCTTC. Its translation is CASSLLAGGADDEQFF.

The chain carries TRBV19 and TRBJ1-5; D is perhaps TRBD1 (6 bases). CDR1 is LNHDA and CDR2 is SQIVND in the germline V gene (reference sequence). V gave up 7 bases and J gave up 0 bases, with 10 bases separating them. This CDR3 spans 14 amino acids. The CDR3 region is CASTHRDSNQPQHF. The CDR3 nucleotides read TGTGCCAGTACTCACAGGGATAGCAATCAGCCCCAGCATTTT.

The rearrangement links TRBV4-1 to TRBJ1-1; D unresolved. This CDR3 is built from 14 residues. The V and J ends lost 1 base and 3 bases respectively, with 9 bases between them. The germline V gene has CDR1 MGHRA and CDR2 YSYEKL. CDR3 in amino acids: CASSQVFRDTEAFF. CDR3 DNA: TGCGCCAGCAGCCAAGTGTTCCGAGACACTGAAGCTTTCTTT.

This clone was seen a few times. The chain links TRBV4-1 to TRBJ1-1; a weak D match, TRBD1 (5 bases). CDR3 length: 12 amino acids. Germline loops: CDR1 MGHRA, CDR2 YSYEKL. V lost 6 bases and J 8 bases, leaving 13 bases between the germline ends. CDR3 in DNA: TGCGCCAGCAGTGCCACAGGTCGAGAAGCTTTCTTT. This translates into CASSATGREAFF.

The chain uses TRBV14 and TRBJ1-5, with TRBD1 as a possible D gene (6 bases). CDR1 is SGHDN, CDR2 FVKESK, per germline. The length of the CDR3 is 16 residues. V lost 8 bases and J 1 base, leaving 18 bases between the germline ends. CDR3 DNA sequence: TGTGCCAGCGGGGCATTGGACAGAGCGAGCAATCAGCCCCAGCATTTT. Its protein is CASGALDRASNQPQHF.

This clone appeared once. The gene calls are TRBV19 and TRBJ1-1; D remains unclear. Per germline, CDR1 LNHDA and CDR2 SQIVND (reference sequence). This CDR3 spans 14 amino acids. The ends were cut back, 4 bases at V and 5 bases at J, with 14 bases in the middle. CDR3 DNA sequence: TGTGCCAGTAGTAGGCCGAGACAACGGACTGAAGCTTTCTTT. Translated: CASSRPRQRTEAFF.